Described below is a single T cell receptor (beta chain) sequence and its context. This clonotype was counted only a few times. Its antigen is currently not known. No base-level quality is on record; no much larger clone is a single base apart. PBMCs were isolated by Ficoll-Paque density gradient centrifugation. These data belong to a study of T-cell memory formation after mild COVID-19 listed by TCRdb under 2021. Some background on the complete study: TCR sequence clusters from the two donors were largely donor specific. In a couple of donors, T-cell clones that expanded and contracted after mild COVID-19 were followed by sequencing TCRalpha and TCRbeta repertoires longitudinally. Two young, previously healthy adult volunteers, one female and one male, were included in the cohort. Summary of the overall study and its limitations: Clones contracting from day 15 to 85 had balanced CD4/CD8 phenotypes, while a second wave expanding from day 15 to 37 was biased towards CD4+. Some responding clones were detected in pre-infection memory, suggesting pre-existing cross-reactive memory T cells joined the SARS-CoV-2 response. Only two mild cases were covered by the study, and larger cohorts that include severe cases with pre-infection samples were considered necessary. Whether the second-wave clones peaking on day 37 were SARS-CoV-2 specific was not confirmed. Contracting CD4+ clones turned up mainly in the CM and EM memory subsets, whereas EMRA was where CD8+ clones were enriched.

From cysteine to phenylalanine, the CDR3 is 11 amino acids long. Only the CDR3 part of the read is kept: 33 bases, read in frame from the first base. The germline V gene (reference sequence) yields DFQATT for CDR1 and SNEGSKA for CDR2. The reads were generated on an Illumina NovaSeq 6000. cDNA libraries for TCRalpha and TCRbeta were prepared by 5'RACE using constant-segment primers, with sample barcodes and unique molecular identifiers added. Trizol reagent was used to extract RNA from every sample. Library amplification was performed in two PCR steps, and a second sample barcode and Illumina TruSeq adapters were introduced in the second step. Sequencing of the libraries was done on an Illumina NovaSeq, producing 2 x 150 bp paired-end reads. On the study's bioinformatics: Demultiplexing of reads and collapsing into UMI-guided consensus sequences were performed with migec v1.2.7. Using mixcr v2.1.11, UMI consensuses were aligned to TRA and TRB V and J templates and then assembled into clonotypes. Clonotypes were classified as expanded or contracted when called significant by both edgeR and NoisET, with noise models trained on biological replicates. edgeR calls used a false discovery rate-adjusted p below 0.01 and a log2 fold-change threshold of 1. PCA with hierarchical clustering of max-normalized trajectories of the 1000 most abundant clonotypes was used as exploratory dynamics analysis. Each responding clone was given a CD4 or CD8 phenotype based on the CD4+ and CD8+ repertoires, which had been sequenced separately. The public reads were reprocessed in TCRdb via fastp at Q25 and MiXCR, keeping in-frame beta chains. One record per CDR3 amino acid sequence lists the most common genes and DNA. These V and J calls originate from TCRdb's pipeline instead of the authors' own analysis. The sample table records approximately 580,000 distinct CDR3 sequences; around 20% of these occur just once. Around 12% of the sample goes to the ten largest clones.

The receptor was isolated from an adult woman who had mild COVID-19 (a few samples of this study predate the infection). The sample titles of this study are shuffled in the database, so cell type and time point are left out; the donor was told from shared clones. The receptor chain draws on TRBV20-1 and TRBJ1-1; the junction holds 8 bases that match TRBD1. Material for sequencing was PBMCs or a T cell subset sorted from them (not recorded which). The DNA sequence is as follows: TGCAGGGCGCAGGGGGCTAATGAAGCTTTCTTT. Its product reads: CRAQGANEAFF.